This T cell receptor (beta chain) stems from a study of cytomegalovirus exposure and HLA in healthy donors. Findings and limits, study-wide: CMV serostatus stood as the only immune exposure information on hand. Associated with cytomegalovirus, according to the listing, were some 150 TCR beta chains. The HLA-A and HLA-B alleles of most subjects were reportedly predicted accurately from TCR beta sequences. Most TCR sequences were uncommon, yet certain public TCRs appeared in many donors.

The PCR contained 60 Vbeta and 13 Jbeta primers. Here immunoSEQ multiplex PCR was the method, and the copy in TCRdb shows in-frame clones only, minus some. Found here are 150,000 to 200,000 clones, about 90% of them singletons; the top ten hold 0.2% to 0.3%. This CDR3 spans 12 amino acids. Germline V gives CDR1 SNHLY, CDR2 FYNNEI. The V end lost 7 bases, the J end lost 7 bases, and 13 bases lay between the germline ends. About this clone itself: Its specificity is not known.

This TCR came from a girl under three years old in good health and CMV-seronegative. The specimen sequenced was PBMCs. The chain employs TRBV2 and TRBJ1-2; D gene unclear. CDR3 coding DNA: TGTGCCAGCATTAGGGAGGGTAGTGGCTACACCTTC. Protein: CASIREGSGYTF.